This T cell receptor beta chain came from a study of blood T cell repertoires in COVID-19. The repertoire was sequenced with immunoSEQ multiplex PCR; TCRdb's copy has only in-frame clones and lacks some. Of some 150,000 clones in the sample, roughly four fifths were seen once. The CDR3 length is 18 residues. Trimming left V 3 bases short and J 0 bases short, with 19 bases between. CDR1 is SGDLS and CDR2 is YYNGEE in the germline V gene. The sequence came from an elderly woman with acute or convalescent COVID-19. Sequenced material: peripheral blood. The chain carries TRBV9 and TRBJ1-3; possible D gene TRBD1, 6 bases. The CDR3 sequence is CASSEVLWTACSGNTIYF. The CDR3 coding sequence is TGTGCCAGCAGCGAAGTTCTGTGGACAGCCTGCTCTGGAAACACCATATATTTT.